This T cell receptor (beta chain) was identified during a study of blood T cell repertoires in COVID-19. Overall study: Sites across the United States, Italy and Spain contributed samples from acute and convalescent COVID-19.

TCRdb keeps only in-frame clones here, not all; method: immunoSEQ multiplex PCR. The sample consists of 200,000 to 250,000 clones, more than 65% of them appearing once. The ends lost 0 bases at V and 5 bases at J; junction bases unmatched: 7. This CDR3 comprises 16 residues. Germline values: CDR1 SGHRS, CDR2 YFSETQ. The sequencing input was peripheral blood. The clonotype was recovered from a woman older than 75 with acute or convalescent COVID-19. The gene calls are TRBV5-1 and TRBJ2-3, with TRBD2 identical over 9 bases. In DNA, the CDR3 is TGCGCCAGCAGCTTGGAGCGGGGGGCTCCGGGAGATACGCAGTATTTT. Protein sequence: CASSLERGAPGDTQYF.